This record concerns one T cell receptor (beta chain) sequence. What it binds is unknown. These data originate in a study of tumor-infiltrating lymphocytes in localized non-small cell lung cancer. Background on the study: Patients included smokers and never-smokers with various histologies, some sampled after neoadjuvant chemotherapy. Study-level findings and limits: Compared with uninvolved lung, tumors showed higher T cell infiltration by TCRbeta sequencing. IM1 and IM2 tumors showed no difference in T-cell fraction. TCR sequencing covered a subset of patients with enough tissue.

Germline CDR1 is MDHEN and CDR2 is SYDVKM. V dropped 6 bases and J dropped 0 bases, with 11 bases sitting between them. The CDR3 contains 14 residues. The protocol was immunoSEQ multiplex PCR, while the TCRdb copy is restricted to in-frame clones and leaves out a portion. The data contain about 6,400 clones, 60% to 85% of them singletons. The V and J genes are TRBV28 and TRBJ1-2; maybe TRBD1 (6 bases). The source of this sequence is a human donor with non-small cell lung cancer. Input material: uninvolved lung tissue not adjacent to the tumor. CDR3 amino acids: CASSPQGANYGYTF. The DNA of the CDR3 is TGTGCCAGCAGCCCACAGGGAGCTAACTATGGCTACACCTTC.